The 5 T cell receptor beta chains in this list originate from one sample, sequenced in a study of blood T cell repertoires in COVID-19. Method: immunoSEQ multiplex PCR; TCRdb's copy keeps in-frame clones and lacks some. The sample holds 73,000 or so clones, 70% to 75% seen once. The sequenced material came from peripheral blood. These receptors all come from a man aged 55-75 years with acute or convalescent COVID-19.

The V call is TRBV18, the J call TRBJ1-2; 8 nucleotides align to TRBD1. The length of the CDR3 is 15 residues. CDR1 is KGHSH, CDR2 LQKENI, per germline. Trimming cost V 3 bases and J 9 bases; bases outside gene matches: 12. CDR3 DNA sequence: TGTGCCAGCTCACCCGGGTCCCAGGGGGCCGAAAGCTACACCTTC. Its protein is CASSPGSQGAESYTF. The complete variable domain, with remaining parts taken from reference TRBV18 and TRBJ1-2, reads NAGVMQNPRHLVRRRGQEARLRCSPMKGHSHVYWYRQLPEEGLKFMVYLQKENIIDESGMPKERFSAEFPKEGPSILRIQQVVRGDSAAYFCASSPGSQGAESYTFGSGTRLTVV.

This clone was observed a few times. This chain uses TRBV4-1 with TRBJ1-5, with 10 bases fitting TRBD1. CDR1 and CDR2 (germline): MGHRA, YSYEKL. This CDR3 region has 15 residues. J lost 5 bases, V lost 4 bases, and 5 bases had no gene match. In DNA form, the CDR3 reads TGCGCCAGCAGCCTTTACGGACAGGGGGATCAGCCCCAGCATTTT. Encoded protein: CASSLYGQGDQPQHF.

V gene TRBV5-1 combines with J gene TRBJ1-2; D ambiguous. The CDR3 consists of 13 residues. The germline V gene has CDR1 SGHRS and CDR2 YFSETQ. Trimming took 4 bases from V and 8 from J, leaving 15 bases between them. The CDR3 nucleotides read TGCGCCAGCAGCCCCGAGAGGAGTCGAGGCTACACCTTC. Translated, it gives CASSPERSRGYTF.

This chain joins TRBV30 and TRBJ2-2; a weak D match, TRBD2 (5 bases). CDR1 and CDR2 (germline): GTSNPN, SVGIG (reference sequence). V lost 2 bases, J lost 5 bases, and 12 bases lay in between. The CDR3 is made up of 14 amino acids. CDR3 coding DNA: TGTGCCTGGAGTTTCTCGAGGGAAACCGGGGAGCTGTTTTTT. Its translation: CAWSFSRETGELFF.

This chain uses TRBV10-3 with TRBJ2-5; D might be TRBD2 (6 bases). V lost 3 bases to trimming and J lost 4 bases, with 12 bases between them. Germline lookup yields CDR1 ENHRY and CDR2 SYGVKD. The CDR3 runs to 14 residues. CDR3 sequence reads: CAISDQTSRETQYF. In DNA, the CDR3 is TGTGCCATCAGTGACCAGACTAGTAGAGAGACCCAGTACTTC.